A single sample is the source of the 25 T cell receptor beta chains below, sequenced in a study of cytomegalovirus exposure and HLA in healthy donors. 60 Vbeta and 13 Jbeta primers were used in PCR. TCRdb keeps only in-frame clones here, not all; method: immunoSEQ multiplex PCR. The sample holds 100,000 to 150,000 clones. Sequencing input: PBMCs. These receptor sequences come from a woman aged 40 to 50 in good health and CMV-seronegative.

This rearrangement joins TRBV19 to TRBJ2-5; D may be TRBD1 (6 bases). The CDR3 runs to 14 residues. Germline CDR1 LNHDA, CDR2 SQIVND (reference sequence). Trimming removed 6 bases from V and 5 bases from J, with 16 bases in between. As DNA, the CDR3 is TGTGCCAGTAGGGGGATACGAGACAGGGAGACCCAGTACTTC. Protein product: CASRGIRDRETQYF.

The J gene is TRBJ1-3, the V gene TRBV7-9; D ambiguous. In germline, CDR1 is SEHNR, CDR2 FQNEAQ (reference sequence). This CDR3 has 13 amino acids. V lost 4 bases and J lost 4, with 8 bases in between. The CDR3 bases are TGTGCCAGCAGCTGGGCGACAGGAAACACCATATATTTT. Translated, it gives CASSWATGNTIYF. Supplemented by reference TRBV7-9 and TRBJ1-3, the full variable domain reads DTGVSQNPRHKITKRGQNVTFRCDPISEHNRLYWYRQTLGQGPEFLTYFQNEAQLEKSRLLSDRFSAERPKGSFSTLEIQRTEQGDSAMYLCASSWATGNTIYFGEGSWLTVV.

This rearrangement joins TRBV7-6 to TRBJ2-2, with D hard to call. This CDR3 comprises 11 residues. Germline V gene lookup returns CDR1 SGHVS and CDR2 FNYEAQ. The V end was cut by 4 bases, the J end by 5 bases, with 2 bases between. The chain's CDR3 is CASSSTGELFF. The CDR3 DNA reads TGTGCCAGCAGCTCAACCGGGGAGCTGTTTTTT.

The rearrangement uses TRBV5-4 and TRBJ2-7; 10 bases are a match to TRBD1. This CDR3 contains 15 residues. Germline V CDR1 and CDR2: SGHNT, YYREEE (reference sequence). V shed 2 bases, J shed 3 bases, and the junction held 5 bases outside the gene matches. CDR3 in DNA: TGTGCCAGCAGCTTCGGACAGGGGGATCGCTACGAGCAGTACTTC. This encodes CASSFGQGDRYEQYF.

The chain links TRBV4-1 to TRBJ2-7; D not resolved. Germline lookup yields CDR1 MGHRA and CDR2 YSYEKL. The CDR3 spans 12 residues. The V end was cut by 1 base, the J end by 6 bases, with 7 bases between. The CDR3 spells CASSQGRPEQYV. Here the CDR3 DNA reads TGCGCCAGCAGCCAAGGCAGGCCCGAGCAGTACGTC.

The DNA for the CDR3 is TGTGCCAGCAGCGTTAGCGGGGGGGCCACAGATACGCAGTATTTT. Its protein is CASSVSGGATDTQYF. The chain joins TRBV7-9 to TRBJ2-3; 11 nucleotides match TRBD2. CDR1 SEHNR and CDR2 FQNEAQ come from the germline V gene (reference sequence). Trimming removed 5 bases from V and 2 bases from J; junction bases left unmatched: 3. The CDR3 extends over 15 amino acids.

V and J are TRBV10-3 and TRBJ1-1; 7 positions agree with TRBD1. Germline V gene lookup returns CDR1 ENHRY and CDR2 SYGVKD. Trimming took 6 bases from V and 10 from J; bases not matched to a gene: 11. This CDR3 comprises 13 residues. For the CDR3, the DNA is TGTGCCATCAGCAGGGACAGTATTACGGGAGCTTTCTTT. Protein product: CAISRDSITGAFF.

The chain recombines TRBV5-1 with TRBJ2-1; 9 nucleotides align to TRBD1. The CDR3 is 15 residues long. V dropped 4 bases and J dropped 4; count of bases not matched to a gene: 6. Germline-derived CDR1 and CDR2 are SGHRS and YFSETQ. The CDR3 DNA reads as TGCGCCAGCAGCCCCCGGGACAGGGTGTACAATGAGCAGTTCTTC. This translates into CASSPRDRVYNEQFF.

The V call is TRBV19, the J call TRBJ1-1; perhaps TRBD1 as D (6 bases). Between the trimmed V and J ends, which lost 7 bases and 5 bases, there was a span of 20 bases. The CDR3 consists of 15 residues. The germline V gene has CDR1 LNHDA and CDR2 SQIVND (reference sequence). The CDR3 spells CASTYRGGPRTEAFF. CDR3 nucleotides: TGTGCCAGTACCTATCGGGGGGGGCCCCGGACTGAAGCTTTCTTT.

The rearrangement joins TRBV18 to TRBJ1-3, with 7 nucleotides matching TRBD1. V was clipped by 3 bases and J by 4 bases; unmatched bases: 9. The CDR3 covers 16 residues. Germline V gives CDR1 KGHSH, CDR2 LQKENI. The DNA for the CDR3 is TGTGCCAGCTCACCGTTCAGGGGGAACTCGGGAAACACCATATATTTT. It specifies CASSPFRGNSGNTIYF.

This sequence joins TRBV7-2 and TRBJ1-1; the D gene is possibly TRBD1 (6 bases). Trimming pared 5 bases from V and 3 bases from J, leaving 10 bases between. The length of the CDR3 is 13 residues. Germline CDR1 SGHTA, CDR2 FQGNSA. The CDR3 DNA is TGTGCCAGCAGCCCCCGACAGGACACTGAAGCTTTCTTT. This gives the protein CASSPRQDTEAFF.

The rearrangement links TRBV7-6 to TRBJ2-5; D not certain. In germline, CDR1 is SGHVS, CDR2 FNYEAQ. Trimming stripped 2 bases from V and 0 bases from J, with 4 bases between. The CDR3 runs 13 residues. The CDR3 nucleotides read TGTGCCAGCAGCTTATCGTACCAAGAGACCCAGTACTTC. It specifies CASSLSYQETQYF.

The rearrangement links TRBV28 to TRBJ1-2, with TRBD1 as a possible D gene (5 bases). V was pared by 5 bases and J by 2 bases, with 6 bases between. Germline lookup yields CDR1 MDHEN and CDR2 SYDVKM. The CDR3 covers 12 residues. CDR3 DNA sequence: TGTGCCAGCAGTAGGGGAAACTATGGCTACACCTTC. Translation: CASSRGNYGYTF.

The rearrangement joins TRBV6-1 to TRBJ2-2, with D unclear. The CDR3 contains 15 residues. Germline V lookup: CDR1 MNHNS, CDR2 SASEGT. V was cut by 6 bases and J by 4 bases, with 15 bases left in between. In nucleotides, the CDR3 is TGTGCCAGCAGGACCCTGAACACAGTCACCGGGGAGCTGTTTTTT. This translates into CASRTLNTVTGELFF.

The chain is built from TRBV5-1 and TRBJ2-7; 11 bases fit TRBD1. In germline, CDR1 is SGHRS, CDR2 YFSETQ. The V gene end was trimmed by 3 bases and the J gene end by 7 bases; junction bases not matched to a gene: 6. There are 14 residues in the CDR3. Here the CDR3 DNA reads TGCGCCAGCAGCTCCCGGGACAGGGGGTCTGAGCAGTACTTC. Protein: CASSSRDRGSEQYF.

The chain is built from TRBV6-5 and TRBJ2-5, with 9 nucleotides matching TRBD2. The J call may be mistaken, given a closer DNA end match to TRBJ2-7. Germline V CDR1 and CDR2: MNHEY, SVGAGI. CDR3 size: 15 residues. CDR3 DNA: TGTGCCAGCAGTTATGGTAGCGGGGGCCGGTACGAGCAGTACTTC. This gives the protein CASSYGSGGRYEQYF.

The chain employs TRBV5-4 and TRBJ1-2, with TRBD1 matching over 8 bases. With 4 bases clipped from V and 3 bases from J, the junction kept 14 bases outside the gene matches. CDR3 length equals 17 residues. Germline V gene data show CDR1 as SGHNT and CDR2 as YYREEE (reference sequence). CDR3 sequence (DNA): TGTGCCAGCAGCCCAGACCCCCGGACAGGGTATTACTATGGCTACACCTTC. It translates to CASSPDPRTGYYYGYTF. Variable domain in full (rest from reference TRBV5-4 and TRBJ1-2): ETGVTQSPTHLIKTRGQQVTLRCSSQSGHNTVSWYQQALGQGPQFIFQYYREEENGRGNFPPRFSGLQFPNYSSELNVNALELDDSALYLCASSPDPRTGYYYGYTFGSGTRLTVV.

The chain joins TRBV7-6 to TRBJ2-7, with 7 bases identical to TRBD1. The CDR3 runs 18 residues. Germline V lookup: CDR1 SGHVS, CDR2 FNYEAQ. V shed 5 bases, J shed 2 bases, and the junction held 18 bases outside the gene matches. CDR3 loop: CASSLQIVDRPHPYEQYF. The CDR3 DNA is TGTGCCAGCAGCCTACAGATAGTGGACAGGCCGCACCCCTACGAGCAGTACTTC.

The genes are TRBV4-3 and TRBJ2-3; a weak D match, TRBD1 (5 bases). The CDR3 is made up of 18 amino acids. Germline assignment: CDR1 LGHNA and CDR2 YSLEER. The ends were cut back, 0 bases at V and 4 bases at J, with 20 bases in the middle. CDR3 amino acids: CASSQDLMQGSVPDTQYF. CDR3 coding DNA: TGCGCCAGCAGCCAAGATCTTATGCAGGGCTCTGTTCCAGATACGCAGTATTTT.

V and J are TRBV6-5 and TRBJ1-1, with 7 bases matching TRBD1. The CDR3 is 13 amino acids. The V gene end was trimmed by 7 bases and the J gene end by 1 base; junction bases not matched to a gene: 3. The germline CDR1 and CDR2 sequences are MNHEY and SVGAGI. CDR3 loop: CASKRGRNTEAFF. The DNA for the CDR3 is TGTGCCAGCAAAAGGGGGCGGAACACTGAAGCTTTCTTT.

The chain joins TRBV29-1 to TRBJ1-2, with 9 nucleotides matching TRBD1. CDR1 is SQVTM and CDR2 is ANQGSEA in the germline V gene. The V segment lost 3 bases and the J segment 3 bases; nucleotides outside the gene matches: 14. The CDR3 covers 17 residues. The CDR3 reads CSVDLGQGGGLYYGYTF. For the CDR3, the DNA is TGCAGCGTTGATTTGGGACAGGGTGGAGGGTTATACTATGGCTACACCTTC.

As DNA, the CDR3 is TGCAGCGTCCACACTATTGAAGCTTTCTTT. It is translated as CSVHTIEAFF. V usage is TRBV29-1 and J usage is TRBJ1-1, with D uncertain. The CDR3 runs to 10 residues. Germline CDR1 and CDR2: SQVTM and ANQGSEA. V shed 6 bases and J shed 7 bases, with 9 bases lying between them. Supplemented by reference TRBV29-1 and TRBJ1-1, the full variable domain reads SAVISQKPSRDICQRGTSLTIQCQVDSQVTMMFWYRQQPGQSLTLIATANQGSEATYESGFVIDKFPISRPNLTFSTLTVSNMSPEDSSIYLCSVHTIEAFFGQGTRLTVV.

The V call is TRBV6-6, the J call TRBJ2-7, with D maybe TRBD2 (5 bases). Trimming took off 6 bases at V and 1 base at J, with 19 bases between the two ends. This CDR3 spans 16 amino acids. In germline, CDR1 is MNHNY, CDR2 SVGAGI (reference sequence). This CDR3 reads CASSQSQSGGSYEQYF. CDR3 bases: TGTGCCAGCAGCCAGTCCCAGAGCGGAGGTTCCTACGAGCAGTACTTC.

V and J are TRBV6-5 and TRBJ1-1; TRBD1 matches at 8 bases. CDR1 MNHEY and CDR2 SVGAGI come from the germline V gene. With V trimmed by 7 bases and J by 7 bases, 14 bases remained unmatched. CDR3 length: 15 residues. The CDR3 reads CASTLTGRGLSEAFF. The CDR3, as DNA: TGTGCCAGCACCCTTACGGGCAGGGGGCTGAGTGAAGCTTTCTTT.

J is TRBJ2-2 and V is TRBV15, with 7 positions matching TRBD2. Trimming took 1 base from V and 5 from J; bases not matched to a gene: 1. Germline V gives CDR1 LNHNV, CDR2 YYDKDF (reference sequence). This CDR3 is 14 amino acids long. The CDR3 DNA reads as TGTGCCACCAGCAGAGGGGGGGGAACCGGGGAGCTGTTTTTT. Translation gives CATSRGGGTGELFF.